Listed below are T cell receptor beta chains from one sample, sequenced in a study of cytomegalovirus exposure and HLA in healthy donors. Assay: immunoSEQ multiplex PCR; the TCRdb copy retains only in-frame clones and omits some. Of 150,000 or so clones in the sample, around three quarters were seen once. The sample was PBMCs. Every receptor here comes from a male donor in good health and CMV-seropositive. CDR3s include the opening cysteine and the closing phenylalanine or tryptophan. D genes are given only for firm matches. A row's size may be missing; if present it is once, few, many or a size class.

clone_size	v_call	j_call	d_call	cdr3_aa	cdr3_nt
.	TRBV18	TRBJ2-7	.	CASSPRHGIYEQYF	TGTGCCAGCTCACCCCGACACGGAATCTACGAGCAGTACTTC
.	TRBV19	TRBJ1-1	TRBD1	CASSQWDRVDTEAFF	TGTGCCAGTAGTCAATGGGACAGGGTGGACACTGAAGCTTTCTTT
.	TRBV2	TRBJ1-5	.	CASSDSGGQPQHF	TGTGCCAGCAGTGACAGTGGAGGTCAGCCCCAGCATTTT
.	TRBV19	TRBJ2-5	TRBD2	CASSSVASGKETQYF	TGTGCCAGTAGTTCCGTAGCCAGCGGGAAAGAGACCCAGTACTTC
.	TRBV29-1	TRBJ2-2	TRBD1	CSVGARDSANTGELFF	TGCAGCGTTGGGGCCCGGGACAGCGCGAACACCGGGGAGCTGTTTTTT
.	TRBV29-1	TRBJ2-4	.	CSATIAKNIQYF	TGCAGTGCAACAATAGCCAAAAACATTCAGTACTTC
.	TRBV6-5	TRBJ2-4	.	CASSASGNSQYF	TGTGCCAGCAGTGCGTCGGGAAACAGTCAGTACTTC
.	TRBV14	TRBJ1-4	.	CASSAHQQGIGEKLFF	TGTGCCAGCAGCGCGCACCAGCAGGGGATTGGTGAAAAACTGTTTTTT
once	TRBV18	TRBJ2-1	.	CASSPIQGSYNEQFF	TGTGCCAGCTCACCTATACAGGGTTCCTACAATGAGCAGTTCTTC
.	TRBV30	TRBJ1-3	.	CAWRQGTGNTIYF	TGTGCCTGGAGGCAGGGGACTGGAAACACCATATATTTT
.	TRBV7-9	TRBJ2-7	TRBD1	CASSYTDRVAYEQYF	TGTGCCAGCAGCTACACGGACAGGGTGGCTTACGAGCAGTACTTC
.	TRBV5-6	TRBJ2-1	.	CASSLAGGNEQFF	TGTGCCAGCAGCTTGGCCGGAGGGAATGAGCAGTTCTTC
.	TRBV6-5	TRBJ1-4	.	CASSYGVGGEKLFF	TGTGCCAGCAGTTATGGGGTCGGAGGAGAAAAACTGTTTTTT
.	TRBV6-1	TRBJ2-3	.	CASSEFGGGHTDTQYF	TGTGCCAGCAGTGAATTCGGGGGAGGCCACACAGATACGCAGTATTTT
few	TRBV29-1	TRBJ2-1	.	CSVEFQENYNEQFF	TGCAGCGTTGAATTCCAGGAAAACTACAATGAGCAGTTCTTC
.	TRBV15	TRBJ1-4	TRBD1	CATSDRDEKLFF	TGTGCCACCAGCGACAGGGATGAAAAACTGTTTTTT
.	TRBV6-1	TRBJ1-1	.	CASSPLSNTEAFF	TGTGCCAGCAGTCCGTTATCGAACACTGAAGCTTTCTTT
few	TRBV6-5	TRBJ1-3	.	CASSYSGDSGNTIYF	TGTGCCAGCAGTTACTCGGGAGACTCTGGAAACACCATATATTTT
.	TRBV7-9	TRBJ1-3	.	CASSRGEPGNTIYF	TGTGCCAGCAGCCGGGGAGAGCCCGGAAACACCATATATTTT
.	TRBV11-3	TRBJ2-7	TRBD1	CASSRDRDEQYF	TGTGCCAGCAGCCGGGACAGGGACGAGCAGTACTTC
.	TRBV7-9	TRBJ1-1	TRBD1	CSSSLGRGGQGTNTEAFF	TGTTCCAGCAGCTTAGGGAGGGGGGGACAGGGAACGAACACTGAAGCTTTCTTT
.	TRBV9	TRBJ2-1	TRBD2	CASSVSGGPSPEQFF	TGTGCCAGCAGCGTGTCGGGGGGGCCTTCCCCTGAGCAGTTCTTC
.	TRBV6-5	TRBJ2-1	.	CASSPGGWEQFF	TGTGCCAGCAGTCCCGGGGGATGGGAGCAGTTCTTC
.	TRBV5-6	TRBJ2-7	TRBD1	CASSLEGQGYEQYF	TGTGCCAGCAGCTTGGAAGGACAGGGGTACGAGCAGTACTTC
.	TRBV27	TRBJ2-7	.	CASSTSTGHEQYF	.
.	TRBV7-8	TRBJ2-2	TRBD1	CASSQRTGQDTGELFF	TGTGCCAGCAGCCAACGGACAGGGCAGGACACCGGGGAGCTGTTTTTT
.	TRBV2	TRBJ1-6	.	CASSATGYNSPLHF	TGTGCCAGCAGTGCGACAGGTTATAATTCACCCCTCCACTTT
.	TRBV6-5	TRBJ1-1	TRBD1	CASSYRDRGDAEAFF	TGTGCCAGCAGTTACCGGGACAGGGGTGACGCTGAAGCTTTCTTT
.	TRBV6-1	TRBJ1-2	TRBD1	CASSQTGGMNYGYTF	TGTGCCAGCAGTCAGACAGGGGGCATGAACTATGGCTACACCTTC
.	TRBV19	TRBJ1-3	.	CASSIRGNTIYF	TGTGCCAGTAGTATCAGAGGAAACACCATATATTTT
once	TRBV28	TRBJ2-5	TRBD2	CASSATFGGRGQETQYF	TGTGCCAGCAGTGCCACTTTTGGCGGGAGGGGGCAAGAGACCCAGTACTTC
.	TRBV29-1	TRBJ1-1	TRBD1	CSVSTGATEAFF	TGCAGCGTTTCCACAGGGGCCACTGAAGCTTTCTTT
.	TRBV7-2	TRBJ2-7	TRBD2	CASSLLGGEQYF	TGTGCCAGCAGCCTTTTGGGAGGGGAGCAGTACTTC
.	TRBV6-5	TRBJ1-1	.	CASSFDGRNTEAFF	TGTGCCAGCAGTTTCGACGGGAGAAACACTGAAGCTTTCTTT
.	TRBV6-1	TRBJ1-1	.	CASQGSGNTEAFF	TGTGCCAGCCAGGGCTCAGGGAACACTGAAGCTTTCTTT
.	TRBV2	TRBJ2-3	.	CASSGQTNTDTQYF	TGTGCCAGCAGTGGACAGACCAACACAGATACGCAGTATTTT
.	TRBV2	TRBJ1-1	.	CASTDRRAESFF	TGTGCCAGCACCGATCGGCGGGCTGAGTCTTTCTTT
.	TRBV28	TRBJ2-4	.	CASTPDNRGNSQYF	TGTGCCAGCACCCCCGACAACCGGGGGAACAGTCAGTACTTC
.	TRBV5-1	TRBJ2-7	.	CASSLAAGTAYEQYF	TGCGCCAGCAGCTTGGCCGCGGGGACAGCCTACGAGCAGTACTTC